This T cell receptor (beta chain) was captured by sequencing in a study of blood T cell repertoires in COVID-19. For the study at large: Sources were T cells, B-cell-depleted T cells, or PBMCs; the material itself was cDNA or gDNA.

TCRdb's table, derived via immunoSEQ multiplex PCR, lists solely in-frame clones and lacks some. This sample has around 150,000 clones, with under 90% found just once. This CDR3 contains 12 residues. CDR1 is LGHDT, CDR2 YNNKEL, per germline (reference sequence). Deletions cut 4 bases from V and 7 bases from J, with 10 bases between. The clonotype was recovered from a woman over 75 in a cohort sampled during active or convalescent COVID-19. The sample comprised peripheral blood. This chain uses TRBV3-1 (or the pseudogene TRBV3-2) with TRBJ2-5; D possibly corresponds to TRBD1 (5 bases). The CDR3 is CASSPNQGTQYF. CDR3 bases: TGTGCCAGCAGCCCAAATCAGGGGACCCAGTACTTC.